This T cell receptor beta chain was captured in a study of blood T cell repertoires in COVID-19. Study-level background: Acute-phase and convalescent COVID-19 samples originated in the United States, Italy and Spain.

Everyone who took part was roughly 18 to 89 years old, and they came from fewer than 25 US areas. Recovered status applied to Cohort 3 donors who had two consecutive negative PCRs. It also applied to those with clearance or with symptom resolution. Per the study methods: How many nucleated cells were present was estimated from reference gene primer amplification. This table comes from immunoSEQ multiplex PCR, and its TCRdb copy is limited to in-frame clones, with some not included. V, J and clone size derive from that table, while D and trimming were established from the DNA sequence. The sample lists approximately 400,000 clones, 85% to 90% seen once, with less than 1.5% in the top ten. The CDR3 totals 15 residues. Germline values: CDR1 SNHLY, CDR2 FYNNEI. V was cut by 4 bases and J by 5 bases, with 17 bases left in between.

The clonotype was recovered from a woman younger than 35 who had recovered from COVID-19. Sequencing was done on a sample of PBMCs or T cells enriched from blood (not recorded which). This chain uses TRBV2 with TRBJ2-5, with D possibly TRBD2 on 5 matching bases. The DNA of the CDR3 is TGTGCCAGCAGTGTTCCAACCTCCAGAGGGGAGACCCAGTACTTC. Translating gives CASSVPTSRGETQYF.